The present TCR beta chain was sequenced within a study of cytomegalovirus exposure and HLA in healthy donors. The study's findings and limits: One cluster of highly shared sequence variants probably arose as a sequencing artifact. The classifier, whose performance was assessed in both the original and validation cohorts, reportedly diagnosed cytomegalovirus status with high specificity and sensitivity. What TCR beta sequences reportedly achieved was accurate prediction of HLA-A and HLA-B alleles in most subjects.

On this clone: Its target is not known.

V shed 1 base and J 5 bases; nucleotides not matched to a gene: 7. The CDR3 is 16 residues long. Germline V gene data show CDR1 as SGHAT and CDR2 as FQNNGV. The PCR contained 60 Vbeta and 13 Jbeta primers. The method was immunoSEQ multiplex PCR; TCRdb's version includes in-frame clones alone and lacks a portion of them. The sample shows 190,000 or so clones, roughly four fifths of them seen only once. These donors counted as nominally healthy when sampled, but unrecorded immune exposures were likely. The V and J genes are TRBV11-2 and TRBJ2-3, with 9 bases identical to TRBD2. The sequence derives from a man between 45 and 60 years old in good health and CMV-seronegative. The sequenced sample was PBMCs. In nucleotides, the CDR3 is TGTGCCAGCAGCTTAGTCGCGCGGGGGGGCCAAGATACGCAGTATTTT. Residues: CASSLVARGGQDTQYF.